The 9 T cell receptor beta chains listed next were all sequenced from one sample in a study of blood T cells in healthy people across ages. Alongside a J-beta primer mix, a sample-barcoded 5' primer served in a second PCR lasting 7 to 11 cycles. TCRdb reanalysed the 5' RACE reads using MiXCR and keeps one entry per CDR3 protein. The sample lists 700,000 to 900,000 distinct CDR3 sequences; about 48% were seen once. Sample: blood. Receptors were obtained from an elderly man in good health.

The chain has TRBV11-2 and TRBJ2-1; tentatively, D is TRBD1 or TRBD2 (6 bases each). V dropped 2 bases and J dropped 6 bases, with 14 bases sitting between them. The CDR3 length is 15 residues. Germline values: CDR1 SGHAT, CDR2 FQNNGV. The CDR3 DNA is TGTGCCAGCAGCTTATTTTCCAGGGGAGGCAATGAGCAGTTCTTC. Protein: CASSLFSRGGNEQFF.

The table lists this clonotype with a few counts. This chain connects TRBV13 to TRBJ2-7; TRBD2 matches at 7 bases. CDR3 size: 14 residues. V lost 3 bases to trimming and J lost 7 bases; unmatched junction nucleotides: 9. CDR1 is PRHDT, CDR2 FYEKMQ, per germline (reference sequence). The CDR3 protein is CASSLRERGNEQYF. The CDR3 coding sequence is TGTGCCAGCAGCTTGCGGGAGAGGGGCAATGAGCAGTACTTC.

The rearrangement joins TRBV6-5 to TRBJ2-3; 9 bases are shared with TRBD2. CDR3 length: 15 residues. V shed 6 bases, J shed 14 bases, and the junction held 18 bases outside the gene matches. Germline V gene data show CDR1 as MNHEY and CDR2 as SVGAGI. The CDR3 nucleotides read TGTGCCAGCAGCCTCGTTAGCGGGAGTCACAGATACGCGTATTTT. This gives the protein CASSLVSGSHRYAYF.

This clonotype showed up just a few times. This sequence joins TRBV5-1 and TRBJ2-7; 12 bases are a match to TRBD1. The length of the CDR3 is 15 residues. Germline V gene data show CDR1 as SGHRS and CDR2 as YFSETQ. Unmatched junction bases numbered 8, after V lost 4 bases and J lost 6 bases. CDR3 in amino acids: CASSQPGQGAGEQYF. CDR3 DNA: TGCGCCAGCAGCCAACCGGGACAGGGGGCTGGCGAGCAGTACTTC.

This clonotype has a single count. A read error may produce the germline difference seen at one junction end. The rearrangement uses TRBV2 and TRBJ2-5, with TRBD2 matching over 7 bases. There are 15 residues in the CDR3. In germline, CDR1 is SNHLY, CDR2 FYNNEI. The CDR3 DNA reads TGTGCCAACAGTGGCCCGAGGACGGGGGGTGGTGAGCAGTACTTC. Residues: CANSGPRTGGGEQYF. The full variable domain, with the rest looked up from reference TRBV2 and TRBJ2-5, is EPEVTQTPSHQVTQMGQEVILRCVPISNHLYFYWYRQILGQKVEFLVSFYNNEISEKSEIFDDQFSVERPDGSNFTLKIRSTKLEDSAMYFCANSGPRTGGGEQYFGPGTRLLVL.

A few counts support this clonotype. The V and J genes are TRBV7-2 and TRBJ2-7; D uncertain. V lost 1 base, J lost 3 bases, and 7 bases lay in between. This CDR3 is 13 amino acids long. Germline V CDR1 and CDR2: SGHTA, FQGNSA. Here the CDR3 DNA reads TGTGCCAGCAGCTTAGTTCCAGGCTACGAGCAGTACTTC. The encoded protein is CASSLVPGYEQYF.

This clonotype has only a few counts. The CDR3 coding sequence is TGCAGCGTCCGGACTAGTATCCATGAGCAGTTCTTC. Protein sequence: CSVRTSIHEQFF. The V call is TRBV29-1, the J call TRBJ2-1; 7 positions match TRBD2. The CDR3 contains 12 residues. Germline loops: CDR1 SQVTM, CDR2 ANQGSEA. After removal of 6 bases from V and 8 bases from J, the junction contained 7 bases not matched to a gene.

This clonotype was observed a handful of times. This sequence joins TRBV7-6 and TRBJ2-6; D might be TRBD1 (5 bases). The germline V and J ends were trimmed by 3 bases and 1 base, with 16 bases remaining between them. Germline V gene sequence: CDR1 SGHVS, CDR2 FNYEAQ. This CDR3 has 18 amino acids. CDR3 in DNA: TGTGCCAGCAGCTTGGGGCCGGCGTTCACTTCTGGGGCCAACGTCCTGACTTTC. Its protein is CASSLGPAFTSGANVLTF.

This clonotype was counted only a few times. V and J are TRBV20-1 and TRBJ1-5, with 10 bases that match TRBD1. The V segment lost 6 bases and the J segment 3 bases; nucleotides outside the gene matches: 5. The CDR3 length is 14 residues. Per the germline V gene, CDR1 is DFQATT and CDR2 is SNEGSKA (reference sequence). In DNA form, the CDR3 reads TGCAGTGCGGCGGGACAGGGGCTCAATCAGCCCCAGCATTTT. As protein: CSAAGQGLNQPQHF.